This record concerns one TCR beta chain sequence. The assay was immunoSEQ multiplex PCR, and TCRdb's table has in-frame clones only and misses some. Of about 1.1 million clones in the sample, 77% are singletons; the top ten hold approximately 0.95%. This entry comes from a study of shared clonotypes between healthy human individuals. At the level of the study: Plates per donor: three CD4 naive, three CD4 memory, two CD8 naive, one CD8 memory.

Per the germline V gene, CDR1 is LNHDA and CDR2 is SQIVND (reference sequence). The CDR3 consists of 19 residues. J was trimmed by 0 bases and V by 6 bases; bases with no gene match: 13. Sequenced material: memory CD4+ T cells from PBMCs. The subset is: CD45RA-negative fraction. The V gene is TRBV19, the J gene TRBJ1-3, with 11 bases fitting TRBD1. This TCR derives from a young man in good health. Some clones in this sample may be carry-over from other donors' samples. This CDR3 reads CASRLLGTGGRYSGNTIYF. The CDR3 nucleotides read TGTGCCAGTAGGCTTCTCGGGACAGGGGGTCGTTACTCTGGAAACACCATATATTTT.